The next 30 T cell receptor beta chains were all read from a single sample in a study of cytomegalovirus exposure and HLA in healthy donors. 60 Vbeta and 13 Jbeta primers were used in PCR. Here immunoSEQ multiplex PCR was the method, and the copy in TCRdb shows in-frame clones only, minus some. The data contain about 190,000 clones, 70% to 75% of them seen just once; the ten biggest clones take up about 5%. Specimen: PBMCs. These receptors were collected from a man younger than 40 in good health and CMV-seropositive.

The rearrangement joins TRBV7-3 to TRBJ1-1; D possibly corresponds to TRBD1 (5 bases). Germline loops: CDR1 SGHTA, CDR2 FQGTGA. The CDR3 sequence is 14 residues long. Trimming took off 2 bases at V and 4 bases at J, with 11 bases between the two ends. CDR3 bases: TGTGCCAGCAGCTTAGACCCTGGGGCCACTGAAGCTTTCTTT. The encoded protein is CASSLDPGATEAFF.

This clone appeared once. The chain has TRBV30 and TRBJ2-2, with 12 bases aligning to TRBD2. The CDR3 is made up of 14 amino acids. CDR1 is GTSNPN and CDR2 is SVGIG in the germline V gene (reference sequence). The V segment lost 2 bases and the J segment 15 bases; nucleotides outside the gene matches: 10. The CDR3 DNA sequence: TGTGCCTGGAGTCCTCTCTCTAGCGGGGGGGTTTTGTTTTTT. Translating gives CAWSPLSSGGVLFF.

The V and J genes are TRBV4-3 and TRBJ1-2, with 8 nucleotides matching TRBD1. V dropped 5 bases and J dropped 3; count of bases not matched to a gene: 11. CDR1 is LGHNA, CDR2 YSLEER, per germline. This CDR3 contains 16 residues. CDR3 nucleotide sequence: TGCGCCAGCAGCTTGGCCGCGGACAGGGTGGACTATGGCTACACCTTC. Translated: CASSLAADRVDYGYTF.

This clone was counted between two and nine times. V gene TRBV20-1 combines with J gene TRBJ2-1; 7 bases agree with TRBD2. CDR3 length: 11 residues. The germline V gene encodes CDR1 DFQATT and CDR2 SNEGSKA (reference sequence). The V and J ends lost 5 bases and 7 bases, in that order; junction bases with no gene match: 2. In DNA form, the CDR3 reads TGCAGTGCTCCACTAGCGAATGAGCAGTTCTTC. It encodes CSAPLANEQFF.

The rearrangement uses TRBV4-3 and TRBJ1-2; tentative D call: TRBD1 (5 bases). This CDR3 is 15 amino acids long. The V and J ends lost 0 bases and 2 bases respectively, with 10 bases between them. Germline V gene lookup returns CDR1 LGHNA and CDR2 YSLEER. CDR3 DNA: TGCGCCAGCAGCCAAGATGCGACAGTCAACTATGGCTACACCTTC. Amino acid sequence: CASSQDATVNYGYTF.

This rearrangement joins TRBV5-8 to TRBJ2-3; D perhaps matches TRBD2 (7 bases). This CDR3 is built from 15 residues. Deletions cut 6 bases from V and 2 bases from J, with 16 bases between. Germline V gene lookup returns CDR1 SGHTS and CDR2 YDEGEE. The CDR3 DNA reads TGTGCCAGCACCATAGGGGGAGGGACCACAGATACGCAGTATTTT. Translation gives CASTIGGGTTDTQYF.

In this sample, this clone turned up a few times. The J gene is TRBJ2-3, the V gene TRBV15; 7 bases agree with TRBD1. V gave up 4 bases and J gave up 2 bases; unmatched junction bases: 6. The CDR3 has 15 residues. The germline CDR1 and CDR2 sequences are LNHNV and YYDKDF (reference sequence). CDR3 DNA sequence: TGTGCCACCAGCACCAGACAGGGACCCACAGATACGCAGTATTTT. As protein: CATSTRQGPTDTQYF.

The rearrangement links TRBV21-1 to TRBJ2-7; the D call of TRBD2 is as the table states it, not checked on the DNA. TRBV21-1 is termed a pseudogene. This CDR3 contains 12 residues. The CDR3 sequence: CASSTRDYEQYF. The CDR3 DNA reads TGTGCCAGCAGCACCCGGGACTACGAGCAGTACTTC.

This chain uses TRBV9 with TRBJ1-2, with 7 bases that match TRBD1. The CDR3 has 15 amino acids. Unmatched junction bases numbered 6, after V lost 4 bases and J lost 0 bases. Germline V gene lookup returns CDR1 SGDLS and CDR2 YYNGEE. For the CDR3, the DNA is TGTGCCAGCAGCCGACAGGGACAGTCTAACTATGGCTACACCTTC. Translating gives CASSRQGQSNYGYTF.

V gene TRBV2 combines with J gene TRBJ2-5; no clear D gene. This CDR3 is built from 11 residues. Per the germline V gene, CDR1 is SNHLY and CDR2 is FYNNEI. V lost 2 bases and J 6 bases, leaving 4 bases between the germline ends. The CDR3 here is CASSETKTQYF. CDR3 bases: TGTGCCAGCAGTGAAACAAAGACCCAGTACTTC.

CDR3 sequence reads: CASTQQGYEQYF. The CDR3 nucleotides are TGTGCCAGCACCCAACAGGGCTACGAGCAGTACTTC. The rearrangement joins TRBV28 to TRBJ2-7; weak D call: TRBD1 (6 bases). This CDR3 is built from 12 residues. The germline V gene has CDR1 MDHEN and CDR2 SYDVKM. V lost 7 bases, J lost 3 bases, and 10 bases lay in between.

The chain is built from TRBV15 and TRBJ2-3; D is perhaps TRBD1 (6 bases). The germline CDR1 and CDR2 sequences are LNHNV and YYDKDF (reference sequence). This CDR3 has 17 amino acids. V was cut by 5 bases and J by 2 bases, with 20 bases left in between. The CDR3 is CATSALLPDRNTDTQYF. The CDR3 region has the DNA TGTGCCACCAGCGCCCTCCTGCCGGACAGAAACACAGATACGCAGTATTTT.

The chain joins TRBV29-1 to TRBJ2-1, with D possibly being TRBD2 (6 bases). Trimming took off 6 bases at V and 7 bases at J, with 19 bases between the two ends. CDR3 size: 14 residues. Germline V CDR1 and CDR2: SQVTM, ANQGSEA. The chain's CDR3 is CSVGSTSRRNEQFF. For the CDR3, the DNA is TGCAGCGTGGGCAGCACTAGCAGGAGGAATGAGCAGTTCTTC.

V gene TRBV6-5 combines with J gene TRBJ2-1; 8 positions agree with TRBD2. V dropped 6 bases and J dropped 0; count of bases not matched to a gene: 4. CDR3 length equals 15 residues. CDR1 is MNHEY, CDR2 SVGAGI, per germline. This chain's CDR3 is CASRSGTSSYNEQFF. CDR3 nucleotide sequence: TGTGCCAGCAGATCCGGGACTAGCTCCTACAATGAGCAGTTCTTC.

The V call is TRBV10-3, the J call TRBJ2-7; D unclear. CDR3 size: 13 residues. CDR1 is ENHRY, CDR2 SYGVKD, per germline. V gave up 9 bases and J gave up 5 bases, with 17 bases separating them. CDR3 region: CAIAKRLENEQYF. The CDR3 region has the DNA TGTGCCATAGCAAAGCGATTGGAAAACGAGCAGTACTTC.

The chain carries TRBV7-9 and TRBJ1-4, with TRBD1 matching 9 bases. The germline gives CDR1 SEHNR, CDR2 FQNEAQ (reference sequence). CDR3 length: 15 residues. The V and J ends lost 1 base and 8 bases, in that order; junction bases with no gene match: 5. As DNA, the CDR3 is TGTGCCAGCAGCTTAGACACAGGGGGCGGAGAAAAACTGTTTTTT. It specifies CASSLDTGGGEKLFF.

The genes are TRBV5-1 and TRBJ1-6; D is ambiguous. Germline lookup yields CDR1 SGHRS and CDR2 YFSETQ. This CDR3 comprises 14 residues. With 0 bases removed from V and 8 bases from J, the gap between germline ends came to 9 bases. The CDR3 sequence: CASSLDGGDSPLHF. In DNA, the CDR3 is TGCGCCAGCAGCTTGGACGGCGGGGATTCACCCCTCCACTTT.

There are a few counts of this clone. The chain employs TRBV2 and TRBJ1-4; 9 bases map to TRBD1. The ends lost 7 bases at V and 8 bases at J; junction bases unmatched: 11. CDR1 is SNHLY, CDR2 FYNNEI, per germline. This CDR3 region has 15 residues. DNA of the CDR3: TGTGCCAGCAATTCACCCGGGACAGGGTACGAAAAACTGTTTTTT. Translation: CASNSPGTGYEKLFF.

This clone was counted once. The rearrangement uses TRBV28 and TRBJ2-1; a weak D match, TRBD2 (7 bases). Deletions cut 6 bases from V and 5 bases from J, with 17 bases between. The CDR3 covers 15 residues. Germline lookup yields CDR1 MDHEN and CDR2 SYDVKM. CDR3 in DNA: TGTGCCAGCAGGGGGGGCGGGAGAGGGGACAATGAGCAGTTCTTC. This gives the protein CASRGGGRGDNEQFF.

The chain is built from TRBV5-1 and TRBJ2-2; 8 nucleotides line up with TRBD1. After removal of 4 bases from V and 4 bases from J, the junction contained 9 bases not matched to a gene. Germline V lookup: CDR1 SGHRS, CDR2 YFSETQ. The CDR3 loop spans 16 amino acids. This CDR3 reads CASSAVPDRGTGELFF. The CDR3 DNA sequence: TGCGCCAGCAGCGCTGTGCCTGACAGGGGCACCGGGGAGCTGTTTTTT.

This chain uses TRBV10-3 with TRBJ2-5; TRBD2 might be the D (6 bases). The V and J ends lost 3 bases and 5 bases respectively, with 16 bases between them. CDR1 is ENHRY, CDR2 SYGVKD, per germline. This CDR3 spans 15 amino acids. In DNA, the CDR3 is TGTGCCATCAGTGACCCCAGCGGGCCCGGGGAGACCCAGTACTTC. This translates into CAISDPSGPGETQYF.

The gene calls are TRBV7-2 and TRBJ1-4, with 10 bases lining up with TRBD1. Germline V gene sequence: CDR1 SGHTA, CDR2 FQGNSA. The CDR3 consists of 15 residues. Trimming took 1 base from V and 9 from J; bases not matched to a gene: 5. CDR3 DNA: TGTGCCAGCAGCTTAGGCCGGGACAGGGGCCAAAAACTGTTTTTT. This gives the protein CASSLGRDRGQKLFF.

The CDR3 sequence: CASSKQGANYEQYF. The CDR3 DNA is TGTGCCAGCAGTAAACAGGGGGCTAACTACGAGCAGTACTTC. V is TRBV2 and J is TRBJ2-7; TRBD1 matches 9 bases. CDR1 is SNHLY and CDR2 is FYNNEI in the germline V gene. Trimming at V came to 5 bases and at J to 3 bases, leaving 5 bases not matched to a gene. CDR3 length: 14 amino acids.

This chain uses TRBV19 with TRBJ1-1; weak D call: TRBD1 (6 bases). The germline V gene encodes CDR1 LNHDA and CDR2 SQIVND (reference sequence). V gave up 7 bases and J gave up 1 base, with 13 bases separating them. CDR3 length: 14 amino acids. The CDR3 reads CASTLQGGNTEAFF. CDR3 DNA sequence: TGTGCCAGTACCTTACAGGGCGGGAACACTGAAGCTTTCTTT.

V gene TRBV6-5 combines with J gene TRBJ2-2; 11 bases align to TRBD2. CDR3 length equals 16 residues. CDR1 is MNHEY and CDR2 is SVGAGI in the germline V gene. J lost 5 bases, V lost 8 bases, and 10 bases had no gene match. The CDR3, as DNA: TGTGCCAGCGGTTTACTAGCGGGGGTCTTAACCGGGGAGCTGTTTTTT. It codes for CASGLLAGVLTGELFF.

The J gene is TRBJ2-4, the V gene TRBV11-2, with D tentatively TRBD2 (5 bases). The ends were cut back, 4 bases at V and 0 bases at J, with 16 bases in the middle. The length of the CDR3 is 17 residues. Per the germline V gene, CDR1 is SGHAT and CDR2 is FQNNGV. CDR3 bases: TGTGCCAGCAGCTCCCGAGGTAGCGCTCTAGCCAAAAACATTCAGTACTTC. It translates to CASSSRGSALAKNIQYF.

This clone was detected only a few times. The V gene is TRBV27, the J gene TRBJ2-4, with TRBD2 matching over 15 bases. Unmatched junction bases numbered 4, after V lost 3 bases and J lost 1 base. The length of the CDR3 is 18 residues. Per the germline V gene, CDR1 is MNHEY and CDR2 is SMNVEV (reference sequence). CDR3 DNA: TGTGCCAGCAGTTTGGGACTAGCGGGAGGATTTGCCAAAAACATTCAGTACTTC. This gives the protein CASSLGLAGGFAKNIQYF.

The chain combines TRBV18 with TRBJ2-7; D not certain. The CDR3 contains 14 residues. Trimming left V 2 bases short and J 4 bases short, with 12 bases between. Germline lookup yields CDR1 KGHSH and CDR2 LQKENI. The CDR3 bases are TGTGCCAGCTCACCAACGGCAGGCCGGTACGAGCAGTACTTC. Residues: CASSPTAGRYEQYF. Full variable domain (missing parts from reference TRBV18 and TRBJ2-7): NAGVMQNPRHLVRRRGQEARLRCSPMKGHSHVYWYRQLPEEGLKFMVYLQKENIIDESGMPKERFSAEFPKEGPSILRIQQVVRGDSAAYFCASSPTAGRYEQYFGPGTRLTVT.

The chain employs TRBV5-6 and TRBJ2-7, with D possibly matching TRBD2 (6 bases). Looked up from germline, CDR1 is SGHDT and CDR2 is YYEEEE. Trimming removed 3 bases from V and 4 bases from J, with 11 bases in between. This CDR3 comprises 13 residues. The DNA of the CDR3 is TGTGCCAGCAGCTGGGACTCCGCATACGAGCAGTACTTC. Its protein product is CASSWDSAYEQYF.

The count of this clone is one. This rearrangement joins TRBV20-1 to TRBJ1-1, with D hard to call. From germline, CDR1 is DFQATT and CDR2 SNEGSKA (reference sequence). Trimming took 3 bases from V and 4 from J, leaving 6 bases between them. This CDR3 contains 11 residues. CDR3 bases: TGCAGTGCTAGTACCGGCACTGAAGCTTTCTTT. Protein product: CSASTGTEAFF.